This T cell receptor beta chain originates from a study of blood T cell repertoires in COVID-19. Study information: There were acute and convalescent COVID-19 samples, and they came from the United States, Italy and Spain. T cells, B-cell-depleted T cells, or PBMCs supplied cDNA or gDNA.

As processed by the authors: How many nucleated cells were present was estimated from reference gene primer amplification. This table comes from immunoSEQ multiplex PCR, and its TCRdb copy is limited to in-frame clones, with some not included. Clone size and V and J calls were adopted from that table, with D and trimming inferred from the DNA. The sample lists a few hundred thousand clones; 89% were seen once. Sequencing was carried out using peripheral blood. The sequence was collected from a middle-aged man with acute or convalescent COVID-19.

The CDR3 region has the DNA TGCGCCAGCAGCCCTCGGGGGGCCATCTACGAGCAGTACTTC. Its protein product is CASSPRGAIYEQYF. This chain uses TRBV5-1 with TRBJ2-7; TRBD2 is a possible D gene (7 bases). Trimming took off 4 bases at V and 3 bases at J, with 14 bases between the two ends. The CDR3 spans 14 residues. Per the germline V gene, CDR1 is SGHRS and CDR2 is YFSETQ. The whole variable domain, filled in from reference TRBV5-1 and TRBJ2-7, reads KAGVTQTPRYLIKTRGQQVTLSCSPISGHRSVSWYQQTPGQGLQFLFEYFSETQRNKGNFPGRFSGRQFSNSRSEMNVSTLELGDSALYLCASSPRGAIYEQYFGPGTRLTVT.